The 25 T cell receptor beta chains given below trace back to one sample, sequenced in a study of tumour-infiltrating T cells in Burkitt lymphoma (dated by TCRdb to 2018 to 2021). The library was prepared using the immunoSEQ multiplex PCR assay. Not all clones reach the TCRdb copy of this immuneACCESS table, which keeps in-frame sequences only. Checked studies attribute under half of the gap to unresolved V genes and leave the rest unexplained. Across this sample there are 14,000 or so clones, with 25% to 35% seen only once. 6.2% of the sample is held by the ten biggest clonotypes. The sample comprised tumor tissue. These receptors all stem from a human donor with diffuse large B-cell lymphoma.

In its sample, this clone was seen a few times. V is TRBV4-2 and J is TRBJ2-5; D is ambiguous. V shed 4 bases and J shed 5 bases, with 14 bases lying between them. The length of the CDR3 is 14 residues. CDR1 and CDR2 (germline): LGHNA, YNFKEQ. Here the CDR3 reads CASSPSMVGETQYF. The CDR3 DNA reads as TGTGCCAGCAGCCCCTCCATGGTTGGGGAGACCCAGTACTTC.

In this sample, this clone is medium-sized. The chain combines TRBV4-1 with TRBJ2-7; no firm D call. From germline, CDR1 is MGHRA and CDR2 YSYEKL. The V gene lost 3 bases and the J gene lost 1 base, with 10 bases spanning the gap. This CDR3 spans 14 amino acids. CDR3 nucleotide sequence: TGCGCCAGCAGCCAGGTCGGCAGTTCCTACGAGCAGTACTTC. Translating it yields CASSQVGSSYEQYF.

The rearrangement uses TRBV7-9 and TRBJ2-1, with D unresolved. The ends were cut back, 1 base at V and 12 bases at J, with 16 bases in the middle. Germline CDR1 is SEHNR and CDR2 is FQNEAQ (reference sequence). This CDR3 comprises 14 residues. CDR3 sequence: CASSLEAGFNWQFF. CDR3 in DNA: TGTGCCAGCAGCTTAGAGGCTGGATTCAATTGGCAGTTCTTC.

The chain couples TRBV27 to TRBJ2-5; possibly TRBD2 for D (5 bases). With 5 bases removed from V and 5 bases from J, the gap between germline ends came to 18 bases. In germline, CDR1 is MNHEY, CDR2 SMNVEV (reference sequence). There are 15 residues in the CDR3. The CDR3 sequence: CASSPNGIDHETQYF. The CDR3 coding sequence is TGTGCCAGCAGTCCGAACGGGATCGATCATGAGACCCAGTACTTC.

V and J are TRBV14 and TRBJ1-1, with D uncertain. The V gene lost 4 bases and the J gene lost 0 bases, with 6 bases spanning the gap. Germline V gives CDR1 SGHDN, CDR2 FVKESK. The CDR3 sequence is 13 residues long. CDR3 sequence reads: CASSLMMNTEAFF. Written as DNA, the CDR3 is TGTGCCAGCAGCCTTATGATGAACACTGAAGCTTTCTTT.

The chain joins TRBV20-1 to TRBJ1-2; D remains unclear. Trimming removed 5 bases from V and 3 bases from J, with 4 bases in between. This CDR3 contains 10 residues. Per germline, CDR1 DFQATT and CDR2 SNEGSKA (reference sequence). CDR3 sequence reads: CSADYYGYTF. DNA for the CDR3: TGCAGTGCTGATTACTATGGCTACACCTTC.

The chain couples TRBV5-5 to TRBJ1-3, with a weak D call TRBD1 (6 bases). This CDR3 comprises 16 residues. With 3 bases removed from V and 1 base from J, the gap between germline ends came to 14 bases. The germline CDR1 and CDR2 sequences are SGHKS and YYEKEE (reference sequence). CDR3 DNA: TGTGCCAGCAGCTCACTACAGGGCTATTCTGGAAACACCATATATTTT. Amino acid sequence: CASSSLQGYSGNTIYF. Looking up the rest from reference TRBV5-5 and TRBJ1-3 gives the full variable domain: DAGVTQSPTHLIKTRGQQVTLRCSPISGHKSVSWYQQVLGQGPQFIFQYYEKEERGRGNFPDRFSARQFPNYSSELNVNALLLGDSALYLCASSSLQGYSGNTIYFGEGSWLTVV.

This CDR3 reads CASSLVMRTSGLPAYEQYF. CDR3 bases: TGTGCCAGCAGCTTAGTGATGAGGACTAGCGGGTTACCTGCCTACGAGCAGTACTTC. V gene TRBV7-8 combines with J gene TRBJ2-7; 11 bases fit TRBD2. V gave up 1 base and J gave up 2 bases; unmatched junction bases: 13. Per germline, CDR1 SGHVS and CDR2 FQNEAQ. The CDR3 contains 19 residues.

The CDR3 region has the DNA TGTGCCAGCAGTCGGACAGGGGCAGGGGATGAGACCCAGTACTTC. This codes for CASSRTGAGDETQYF. The chain has TRBV28 and TRBJ2-5, with 9 bases matching TRBD1. V lost 5 bases, J lost 5 bases, and 9 bases stayed unmatched. The CDR3 contains 15 residues. Germline loops: CDR1 MDHEN, CDR2 SYDVKM.

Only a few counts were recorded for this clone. CDR3 protein: CASSPGDFFYEQYF. CDR3 sequence (DNA): TGTGCCAGCTCACCAGGGGACTTCTTCTACGAGCAGTACTTC. The chain employs TRBV18 and TRBJ2-7; D may be TRBD2 (6 bases). Germline-derived CDR1 and CDR2 are KGHSH and LQKENI. V was trimmed by 2 bases and J by 3 bases, leaving 11 bases between them. The CDR3 totals 14 residues.

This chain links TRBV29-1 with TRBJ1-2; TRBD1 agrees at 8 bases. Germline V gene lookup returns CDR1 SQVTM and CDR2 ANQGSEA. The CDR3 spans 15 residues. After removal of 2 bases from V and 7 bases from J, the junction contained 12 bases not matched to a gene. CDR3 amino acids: CSVEFPPRTGSGYTF. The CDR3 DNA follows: TGCAGCGTTGAATTCCCCCCGCGGACAGGGAGTGGCTACACCTTC.

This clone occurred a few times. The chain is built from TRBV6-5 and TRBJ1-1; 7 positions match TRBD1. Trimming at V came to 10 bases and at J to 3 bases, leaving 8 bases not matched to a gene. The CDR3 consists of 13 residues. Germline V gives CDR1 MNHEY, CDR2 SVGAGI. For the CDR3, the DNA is TGTGCCACCACCCCGACAGGGTACACTGAAGCTTTCTTT. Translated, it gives CATTPTGYTEAFF.

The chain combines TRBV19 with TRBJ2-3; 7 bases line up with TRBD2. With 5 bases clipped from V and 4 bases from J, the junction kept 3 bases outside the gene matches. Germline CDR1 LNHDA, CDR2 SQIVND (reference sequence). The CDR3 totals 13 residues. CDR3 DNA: TGTGCCAGTAGTGGCGGGAGCGCAGATACGCAGTATTTT. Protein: CASSGGSADTQYF.

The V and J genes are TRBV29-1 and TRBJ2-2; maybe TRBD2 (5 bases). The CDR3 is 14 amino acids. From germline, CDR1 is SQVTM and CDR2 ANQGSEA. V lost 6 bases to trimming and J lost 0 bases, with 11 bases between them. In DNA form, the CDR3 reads TGCAGCGTGGGAGCGGTCCCGAACACCGGGGAGCTGTTTTTT. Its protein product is CSVGAVPNTGELFF.

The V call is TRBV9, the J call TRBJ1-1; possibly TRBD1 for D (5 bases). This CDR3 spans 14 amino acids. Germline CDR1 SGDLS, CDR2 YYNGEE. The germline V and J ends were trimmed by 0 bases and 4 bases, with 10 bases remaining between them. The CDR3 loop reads CASSVGDGSTEAFF. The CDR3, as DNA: TGTGCCAGCAGCGTAGGGGACGGTAGCACTGAAGCTTTCTTT.

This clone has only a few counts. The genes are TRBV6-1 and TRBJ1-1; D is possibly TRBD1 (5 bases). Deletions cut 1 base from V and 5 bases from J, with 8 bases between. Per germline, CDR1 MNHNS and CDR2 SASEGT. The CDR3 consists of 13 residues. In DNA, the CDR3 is TGTGCCAGCAGTGAAGAGGGGTGGACTGAAGCTTTCTTT. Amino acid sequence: CASSEEGWTEAFF.

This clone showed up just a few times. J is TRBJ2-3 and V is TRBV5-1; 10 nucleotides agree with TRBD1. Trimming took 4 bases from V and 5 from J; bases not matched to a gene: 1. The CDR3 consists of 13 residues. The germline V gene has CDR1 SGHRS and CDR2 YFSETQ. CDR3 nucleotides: TGCGCCAGCAGCCGGACAGGGGGAGATACGCAGTATTTT. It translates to CASSRTGGDTQYF.

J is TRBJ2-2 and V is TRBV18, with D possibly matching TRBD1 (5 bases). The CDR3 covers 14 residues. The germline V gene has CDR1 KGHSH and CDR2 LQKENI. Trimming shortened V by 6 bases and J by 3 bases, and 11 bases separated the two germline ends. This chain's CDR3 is CASSQRGDTGELFF. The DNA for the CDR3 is TGTGCCAGCTCTCAAAGGGGTGACACCGGGGAGCTGTTTTTT.

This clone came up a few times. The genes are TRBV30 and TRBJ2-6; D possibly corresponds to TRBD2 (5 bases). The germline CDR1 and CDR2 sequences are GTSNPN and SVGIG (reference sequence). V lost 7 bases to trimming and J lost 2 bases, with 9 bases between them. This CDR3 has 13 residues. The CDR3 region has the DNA TGTGCCTCAGAGGGAACTGGGGCCAACGTCCTGACTTTC. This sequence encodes CASEGTGANVLTF.

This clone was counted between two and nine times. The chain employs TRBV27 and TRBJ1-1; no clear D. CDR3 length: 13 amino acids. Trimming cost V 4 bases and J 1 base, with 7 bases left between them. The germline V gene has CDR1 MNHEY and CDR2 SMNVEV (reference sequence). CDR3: CASSSGSNTEAFF. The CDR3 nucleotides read TGTGCCAGCAGTTCTGGATCGAACACTGAAGCTTTCTTT.

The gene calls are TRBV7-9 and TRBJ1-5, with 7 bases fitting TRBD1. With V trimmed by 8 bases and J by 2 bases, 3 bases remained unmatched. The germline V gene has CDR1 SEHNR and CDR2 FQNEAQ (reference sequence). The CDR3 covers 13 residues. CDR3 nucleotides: TGTGCCAGCGGCAGGGGGGGCAATCAGCCCCAGCATTTT. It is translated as CASGRGGNQPQHF.

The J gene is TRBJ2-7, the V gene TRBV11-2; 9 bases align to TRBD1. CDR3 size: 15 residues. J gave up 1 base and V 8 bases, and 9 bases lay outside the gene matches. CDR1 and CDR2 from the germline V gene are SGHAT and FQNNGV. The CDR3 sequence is CASARTGTGSYEQYF. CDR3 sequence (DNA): TGTGCCAGCGCCCGGACCGGGACAGGGTCCTACGAGCAGTACTTC.

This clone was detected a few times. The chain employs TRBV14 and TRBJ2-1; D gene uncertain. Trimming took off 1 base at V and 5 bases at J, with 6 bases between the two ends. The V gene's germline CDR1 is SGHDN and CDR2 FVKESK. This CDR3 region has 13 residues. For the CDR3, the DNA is TGTGCCAGCAGCCAAGGGAGACACAATGAGCAGTTCTTC. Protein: CASSQGRHNEQFF.

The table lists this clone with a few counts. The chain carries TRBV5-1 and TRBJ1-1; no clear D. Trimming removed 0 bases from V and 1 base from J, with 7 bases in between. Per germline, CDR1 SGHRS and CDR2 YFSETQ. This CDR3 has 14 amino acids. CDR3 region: CASSLAAGNTEAFF. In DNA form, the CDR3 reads TGCGCCAGCAGCTTGGCGGCGGGGAACACTGAAGCTTTCTTT.

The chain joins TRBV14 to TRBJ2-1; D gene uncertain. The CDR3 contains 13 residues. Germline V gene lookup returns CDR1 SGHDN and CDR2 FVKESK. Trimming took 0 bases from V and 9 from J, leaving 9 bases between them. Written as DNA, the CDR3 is TGTGCCAGCAGCCAAGATCTGAGCAGTGAGCAGTTCTTC. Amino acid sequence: CASSQDLSSEQFF.